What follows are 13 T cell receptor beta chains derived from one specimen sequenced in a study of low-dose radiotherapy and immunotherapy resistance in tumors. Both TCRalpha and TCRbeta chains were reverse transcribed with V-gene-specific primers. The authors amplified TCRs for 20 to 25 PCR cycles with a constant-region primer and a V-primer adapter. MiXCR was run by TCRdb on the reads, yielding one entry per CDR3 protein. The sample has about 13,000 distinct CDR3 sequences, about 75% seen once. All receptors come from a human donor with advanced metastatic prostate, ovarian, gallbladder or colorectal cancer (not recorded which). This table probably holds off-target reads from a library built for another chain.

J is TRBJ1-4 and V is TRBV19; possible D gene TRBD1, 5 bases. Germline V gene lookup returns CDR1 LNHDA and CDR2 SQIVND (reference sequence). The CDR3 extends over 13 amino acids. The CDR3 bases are TGTGCTTCGAGTAGCAGGGTATATGAAAAACTGTTTTTT. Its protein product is CASSSRVYEKLFF.

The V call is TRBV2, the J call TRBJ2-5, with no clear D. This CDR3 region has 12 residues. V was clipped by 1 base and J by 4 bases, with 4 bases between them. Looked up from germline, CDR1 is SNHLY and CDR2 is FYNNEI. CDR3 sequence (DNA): TGTGCCAGCAGTGAAGGTTCAGAGACCCAGTACTTC. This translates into CASSEGSETQYF.

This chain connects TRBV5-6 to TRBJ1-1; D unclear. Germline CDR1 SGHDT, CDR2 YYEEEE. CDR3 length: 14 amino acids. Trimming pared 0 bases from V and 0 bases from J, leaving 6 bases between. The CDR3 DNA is TGTGCCAGCAGCTTGGATATGATGAACACTGAAGCTTTCTTT. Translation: CASSLDMMNTEAFF.

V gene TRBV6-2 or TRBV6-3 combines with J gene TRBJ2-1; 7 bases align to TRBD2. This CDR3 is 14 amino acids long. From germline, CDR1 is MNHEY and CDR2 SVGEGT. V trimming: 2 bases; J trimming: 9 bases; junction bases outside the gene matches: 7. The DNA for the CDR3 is TGTGCCAGCAGTTACCACGGGGGGTCCATTGAGCAGTTCTTC. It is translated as CASSYHGGSIEQFF.

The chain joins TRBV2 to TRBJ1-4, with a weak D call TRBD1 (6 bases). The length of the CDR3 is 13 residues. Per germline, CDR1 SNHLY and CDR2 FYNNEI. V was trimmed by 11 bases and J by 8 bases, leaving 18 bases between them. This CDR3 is CAGNQEGGEKLFF. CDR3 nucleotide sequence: TGTGCCGGGAACCAGGAAGGGGGGGAAAAACTGTTTTTT.

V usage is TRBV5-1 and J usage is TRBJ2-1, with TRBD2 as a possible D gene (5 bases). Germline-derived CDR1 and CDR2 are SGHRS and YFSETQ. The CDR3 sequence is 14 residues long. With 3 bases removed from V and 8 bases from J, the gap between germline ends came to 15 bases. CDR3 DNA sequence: TGCGCCAGCAGCTCCGGACCGGGGAGCGATGAGCAGTTCTTC. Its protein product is CASSSGPGSDEQFF.

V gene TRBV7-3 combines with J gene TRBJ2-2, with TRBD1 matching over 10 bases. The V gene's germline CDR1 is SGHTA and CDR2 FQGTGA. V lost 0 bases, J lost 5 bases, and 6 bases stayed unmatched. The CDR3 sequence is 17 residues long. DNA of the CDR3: TGTGCCAGCAGCTTAACTACTCCGGGACAGGGGACCGGGGAGCTGTTTTTT. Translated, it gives CASSLTTPGQGTGELFF.

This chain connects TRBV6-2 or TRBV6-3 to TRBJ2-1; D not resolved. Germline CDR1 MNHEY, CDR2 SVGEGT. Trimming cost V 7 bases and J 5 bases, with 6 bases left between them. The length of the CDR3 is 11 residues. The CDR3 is CASTIDNEQFF. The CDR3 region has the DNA TGTGCCAGCACGATAGACAATGAGCAGTTCTTC.

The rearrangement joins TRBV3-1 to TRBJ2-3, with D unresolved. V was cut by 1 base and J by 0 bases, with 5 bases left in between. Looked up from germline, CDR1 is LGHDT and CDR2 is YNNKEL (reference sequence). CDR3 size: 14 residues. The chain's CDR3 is CASSQGDSTDTQYF. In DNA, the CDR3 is TGTGCCAGCAGCCAAGGCGACAGCACAGATACGCAGTATTTT.

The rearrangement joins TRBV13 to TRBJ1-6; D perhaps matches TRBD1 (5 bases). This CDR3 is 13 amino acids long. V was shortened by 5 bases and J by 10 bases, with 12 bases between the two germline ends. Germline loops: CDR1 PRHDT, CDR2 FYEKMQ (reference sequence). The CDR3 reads CASSTTGASPLHF. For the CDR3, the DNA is TGTGCCAGCAGCACAACAGGTGCCTCACCCCTCCACTTT. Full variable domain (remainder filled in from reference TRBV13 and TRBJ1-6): AAGVIQSPRHLIKEKRETATLKCYPIPRHDTVYWYQQGPGQDPQFLISFYEKMQSDKGSIPDRFSAQQFSDYHSELNMSSLELGDSALYFCASSTTGASPLHFGNGTRLTVT.

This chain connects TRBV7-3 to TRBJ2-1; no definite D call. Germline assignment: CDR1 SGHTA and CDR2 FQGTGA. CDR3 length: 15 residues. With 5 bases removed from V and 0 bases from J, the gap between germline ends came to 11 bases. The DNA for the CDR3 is TGTGCCAGCAGCACCTCGGCGCGCTCCTACAATGAGCAGTTCTTC. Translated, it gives CASSTSARSYNEQFF.

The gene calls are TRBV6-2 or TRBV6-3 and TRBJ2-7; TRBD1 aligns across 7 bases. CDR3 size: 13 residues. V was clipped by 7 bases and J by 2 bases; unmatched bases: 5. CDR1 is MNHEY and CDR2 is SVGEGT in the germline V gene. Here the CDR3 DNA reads TGTGCCAGCAACGGACAGGAGGCCTACGAGCAGTACTTC. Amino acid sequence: CASNGQEAYEQYF.

The CDR3 coding sequence is TGTGCCAGCAGTTCAACAGGCCGCGAGCAGTACTTC. Its protein product is CASSSTGREQYF. The chain joins TRBV6-2 or TRBV6-3 to TRBJ2-7; possibly TRBD1 for D (5 bases). Trimming cost V 4 bases and J 6 bases, with 10 bases left between them. The CDR3 has 12 amino acids. CDR1 and CDR2 (germline): MNHEY, SVGEGT.